The 28 T cell receptor beta chains presented below share a single source sample, sequenced in a study of cytomegalovirus exposure and HLA in healthy donors. PCR used 60 Vbeta primers and 13 Jbeta primers. This table comes from immunoSEQ multiplex PCR, and its TCRdb copy is limited to in-frame clones, with some not included. The sample has 210,000 or so clones; 75% to 80% are singletons. The sequenced sample consisted of PBMCs. All receptors come from a woman aged 25 to 45 in good health and CMV-seropositive.

The chain joins TRBV5-4 to TRBJ2-7, with 7 nucleotides matching TRBD2. The CDR3 loop spans 16 amino acids. Germline V gives CDR1 SGHNT, CDR2 YYREEE (reference sequence). Trimming removed 4 bases from V and 0 bases from J; junction bases left unmatched: 10. CDR3 DNA sequence: TGTGCCAGCAGCGGGGGGGTAGCGCCGCGCTCCTACGAGCAGTACTTC. It codes for CASSGGVAPRSYEQYF.

CDR3 amino acids: CASRGEAQDGYTF. The CDR3 coding sequence is TGTGCCAGTCGGGGGGAGGCGCAGGATGGCTACACCTTC. The chain combines TRBV19 with TRBJ1-2; weak D call: TRBD1 (5 bases). This CDR3 region has 13 residues. In germline, CDR1 is LNHDA, CDR2 SQIVND (reference sequence). With 8 bases removed from V and 6 bases from J, the gap between germline ends came to 16 bases.

This clone was seen a few times. This chain joins TRBV28 and TRBJ1-4, with TRBD1 as a possible D gene (5 bases). V was pared by 2 bases and J by 8 bases, with 18 bases between. The CDR3 is 16 residues long. Germline V CDR1 and CDR2: MDHEN, SYDVKM. CDR3 in amino acids: CASSLGPQGGVEKLFF. The CDR3 region has the DNA TGTGCCAGCAGTTTAGGGCCGCAGGGTGGGGTAGAAAAACTGTTTTTT.

This clone was detected only a few times. V and J are TRBV25-1 and TRBJ2-5; 9 nucleotides match TRBD2. Germline V gives CDR1 MGHDK, CDR2 SYGVNS. There are 13 residues in the CDR3. V lost 8 bases and J lost 5; bases outside the gene matches: 6. CDR3 loop: CASRSGSLETQYF. In nucleotides, the CDR3 is TGTGCCAGCCGTAGCGGGAGCCTCGAGACCCAGTACTTC.

The chain has TRBV4-1 and TRBJ2-4, with 11 positions matching TRBD2. After removal of 0 bases from V and 0 bases from J, the junction contained 7 bases not matched to a gene. CDR3 length equals 19 residues. Per germline, CDR1 MGHRA and CDR2 YSYEKL. CDR3: CASSQEVTSGGIAKNIQYF. The CDR3 coding sequence is TGCGCCAGCAGCCAAGAGGTTACTAGCGGGGGAATAGCCAAAAACATTCAGTACTTC.

This clone was seen just once. V and J are TRBV29-1 and TRBJ2-7; 8 bases are a match to TRBD1. The CDR3 loop spans 17 amino acids. The germline V gene encodes CDR1 SQVTM and CDR2 ANQGSEA. Trimming removed 0 bases from V and 1 base from J; junction bases left unmatched: 11. The CDR3 protein is CSVEDRGPGTGSYEQYF. The CDR3 DNA is TGCAGCGTTGAAGATCGGGGCCCCGGGACAGGTTCCTACGAGCAGTACTTC.

J is TRBJ1-1 and V is TRBV25-1; possibly TRBD1 for D (6 bases). The CDR3 covers 14 residues. V gave up 7 bases and J gave up 4 bases, with 16 bases separating them. Germline V CDR1 and CDR2: MGHDK, SYGVNS. CDR3 sequence: CASTDLRGITEAFF. DNA of the CDR3: TGTGCCAGCACCGATCTCAGGGGTATCACTGAAGCTTTCTTT.

This clone has only a few counts. The V gene is TRBV5-6, the J gene TRBJ1-5; the match to TRBD1 covers 7 bases. The V segment lost 0 bases and the J segment 2 bases; nucleotides outside the gene matches: 5. The CDR3 has 16 amino acids. From germline, CDR1 is SGHDT and CDR2 YYEEEE. CDR3 sequence reads: CASSLGAGGGNQPQHF. The CDR3 DNA reads as TGTGCCAGCAGCTTGGGGGCAGGGGGTGGCAATCAGCCCCAGCATTTT.

The chain links TRBV28 to TRBJ2-7, with 9 bases fitting TRBD1. J lost 3 bases, V lost 6 bases, and 9 bases had no gene match. The CDR3 length is 15 residues. Germline CDR1 MDHEN, CDR2 SYDVKM. The CDR3 loop reads CASSRTGTGLYEQYF. CDR3 in DNA: TGTGCCAGCAGCCGAACCGGGACAGGGCTCTACGAGCAGTACTTC.

The chain carries TRBV6-5 and TRBJ2-1; perhaps TRBD2 as D (5 bases). The germline V and J ends were trimmed by 6 bases and 4 bases, with 10 bases remaining between them. This CDR3 has 13 residues. Germline loops: CDR1 MNHEY, CDR2 SVGAGI. The CDR3 reads CASRADSYNEQFF. The CDR3 DNA reads TGTGCCAGCAGAGCGGACTCATACAATGAGCAGTTCTTC.

V and J are TRBV5-1 and TRBJ2-3; TRBD2 agrees at 13 bases. Looked up from germline, CDR1 is SGHRS and CDR2 is YFSETQ. The CDR3 loop spans 16 amino acids. Germline trimming cut 0 bases from V and 4 bases from J; bases unmatched to any gene: 2. CDR3 sequence reads: CASSLELAGGADTQYF. The DNA of the CDR3 is TGCGCCAGCAGCTTGGAACTAGCGGGAGGGGCAGATACGCAGTATTTT.

The J gene is TRBJ2-4, the V gene TRBV5-1; maybe TRBD2 (6 bases). Looked up from germline, CDR1 is SGHRS and CDR2 is YFSETQ. V was cut by 2 bases and J by 8 bases, with 8 bases left in between. The CDR3 length is 12 residues. The CDR3 bases are TGCGCCAGCAGCTTTCGCGGGGACATTCAGTACTTC. This sequence encodes CASSFRGDIQYF.

The rearrangement joins TRBV28 to TRBJ1-2; 9 nucleotides agree with TRBD1. Per germline, CDR1 MDHEN and CDR2 SYDVKM. V was pared by 4 bases and J by 7 bases, with 7 bases of the junction left unmatched. The CDR3 loop spans 14 amino acids. The CDR3 sequence: CASSSPGQGGGYTF. The DNA for the CDR3 is TGTGCCAGCAGTTCCCCGGGACAGGGCGGTGGCTACACCTTC.

V and J are TRBV18 and TRBJ2-7, with a possible D match to TRBD2 (6 bases). The germline V gene has CDR1 KGHSH and CDR2 LQKENI. This CDR3 is 14 amino acids long. V was cut by 5 bases and J by 3 bases, with 14 bases left in between. CDR3 residues: CASSEGGGDYEQYF. The CDR3 DNA follows: TGTGCCAGCTCAGAGGGTGGAGGGGACTACGAGCAGTACTTC.

The chain has TRBV4-1 and TRBJ2-7; 8 bases are a match to TRBD1. The CDR3 runs to 14 residues. The germline CDR1 and CDR2 sequences are MGHRA and YSYEKL. Trimming at V came to 4 bases and at J to 4 bases, leaving 6 bases not matched to a gene. CDR3: CASSLGQGRYEQYF. CDR3 bases: TGCGCCAGCAGCCTAGGACAGGGTCGGTACGAGCAGTACTTC.

The chain carries TRBV7-6 and TRBJ1-1, with TRBD1 matching 8 bases. This CDR3 has 13 residues. Germline V gives CDR1 SGHVS, CDR2 FNYEAQ. V lost 4 bases and J lost 6; bases outside the gene matches: 4. The CDR3 bases are TGTGCCAGCAGCTCCGACAGGGGCGCTGAAGCTTTCTTT. This gives the protein CASSSDRGAEAFF.

A few counts support this clone. The chain carries TRBV4-1 and TRBJ2-1; D may be TRBD1 (7 bases). Trimming shortened V by 3 bases and J by 9 bases, and 15 bases separated the two germline ends. CDR3 size: 14 residues. Germline CDR1 and CDR2: MGHRA and YSYEKL. The DNA of the CDR3 is TGCGCCAGCAGCCATGGAGGGGGCTGGAGTGAGCAGTTCTTC. It codes for CASSHGGGWSEQFF.

The V call is TRBV2, the J call TRBJ1-4; TRBD1 aligns across 11 bases. CDR1 SNHLY and CDR2 FYNNEI come from the germline V gene. This CDR3 comprises 15 residues. Germline trimming cut 4 bases from V and 5 bases from J; bases unmatched to any gene: 3. CDR3 in amino acids: CASSGRDRGNEKLFF. Written as DNA, the CDR3 is TGTGCCAGCAGTGGAAGGGACAGGGGGAATGAAAAACTGTTTTTT.

CDR3 residues: CASSQEGAGAHQETQYF. Here the CDR3 DNA reads TGCGCCAGCAGCCAAGAAGGGGCGGGGGCCCACCAAGAGACCCAGTACTTC. The gene calls are TRBV4-1 and TRBJ2-5; possibly TRBD2 for D (7 bases). Between the trimmed V and J ends, which lost 0 bases and 0 bases, there was a span of 14 bases. Germline values: CDR1 MGHRA, CDR2 YSYEKL. The CDR3 has 17 residues.

The chain joins TRBV9 to TRBJ2-2; maybe TRBD2 (6 bases). There are 17 residues in the CDR3. Germline CDR1 and CDR2: SGDLS and YYNGEE. Trimming took 4 bases from V and 2 from J, leaving 18 bases between them. The CDR3 DNA reads as TGTGCCAGCAGCCTTGGGACTTTTCTACTAAACACCGGGGAGCTGTTTTTT. This translates into CASSLGTFLLNTGELFF.

This clone was counted a few times. The gene calls are TRBV6-6 and TRBJ2-5; 7 nucleotides align to TRBD1. This CDR3 is built from 14 residues. V gave up 2 bases and J gave up 0 bases; unmatched junction bases: 0. Germline V gene data show CDR1 as MNHNY and CDR2 as SVGAGI (reference sequence). CDR3 nucleotides: TGTGCCAGCAGTTACGGGACAGACCAAGAGACCCAGTACTTC. Protein sequence: CASSYGTDQETQYF.

A few counts support this clone. The chain couples TRBV30 to TRBJ2-2; 8 bases match TRBD2. The CDR3 length is 15 residues. After removal of 0 bases from V and 9 bases from J, the junction contained 9 bases not matched to a gene. CDR1 and CDR2 from the germline V gene are GTSNPN and SVGIG (reference sequence). In nucleotides, the CDR3 is TGTGCCTGGAGTGTACCGGGACTAGGCCACCGGGAGCTGTTTTTT. Encoded protein: CAWSVPGLGHRELFF.

V usage is TRBV28 and J usage is TRBJ1-2; the D gene is possibly TRBD1 (5 bases). This CDR3 is 15 amino acids long. Germline V lookup: CDR1 MDHEN, CDR2 SYDVKM. V was clipped by 3 bases and J by 2 bases, with 13 bases between them. CDR3 DNA sequence: TGTGCCAGCAGTTTGCATTCAGCAGGGAACTATGGCTACACCTTC. Its protein is CASSLHSAGNYGYTF.

This clone has only a few counts. The CDR3 region has the DNA TGTGCCAGCAGCTTGGTAGGACTAGCGGCTAGCAATGAGCAGTTCTTC. Its translation: CASSLVGLAASNEQFF. This chain joins TRBV5-4 and TRBJ2-1; 10 bases match TRBD2. Per the germline V gene, CDR1 is SGHNT and CDR2 is YYREEE (reference sequence). CDR3 size: 16 residues. The V and J ends lost 0 bases and 6 bases, in that order; junction bases with no gene match: 6.

In its sample, this clone was seen a few times. The chain employs TRBV2 and TRBJ2-7; D unclear. In germline, CDR1 is SNHLY, CDR2 FYNNEI. V lost 7 bases to trimming and J lost 6 bases, with 16 bases between them. The CDR3 is made up of 13 amino acids. The CDR3: CASMVWQALEQYF. The CDR3 DNA is TGTGCCAGCATGGTCTGGCAGGCCCTCGAGCAGTACTTC.

V and J are TRBV7-9 and TRBJ2-7, with 7 bases aligning to TRBD1. CDR3 length: 14 amino acids. The germline gives CDR1 SEHNR, CDR2 FQNEAQ (reference sequence). V trimming: 0 bases; J trimming: 9 bases; junction bases outside the gene matches: 8. CDR3 DNA sequence: TGTGCCAGCAGCTTAGCGGGACAGCAAGCCGGGCAGTACTTC. Its protein is CASSLAGQQAGQYF.

The gene calls are TRBV7-3 and TRBJ2-1; D perhaps matches TRBD1 (6 bases). The CDR3 loop spans 13 amino acids. V lost 0 bases, J lost 8 bases, and 8 bases lay in between. Germline CDR1 reads SGHTA; CDR2 reads FQGTGA. The chain's CDR3 is CASSLTDRYEQFF. The CDR3, as DNA: TGTGCCAGCAGCTTAACCGACAGGTATGAGCAGTTCTTC.

The V gene is TRBV19, the J gene TRBJ2-3; the D is unclear. This CDR3 has 16 residues. Between the trimmed V and J ends, which lost 3 bases and 0 bases, there was a span of 13 bases. Germline V gene data show CDR1 as LNHDA and CDR2 as SQIVND (reference sequence). Here the CDR3 reads CASSIGYSTSTDTQYF. The CDR3 region has the DNA TGTGCCAGTAGTATTGGTTACAGTACTAGCACAGATACGCAGTATTTT.